The clone carrying this TCR beta chain was detected a few times. Its antigen is undetermined. Germline CDR1 and CDR2: MDHEN and SYDVKM. The CDR3 is 14 residues long. V shed 3 bases, J shed 6 bases, and the junction held 4 bases outside the gene matches. This sample was included in a study of regulatory T cells in long-lasting Graves disease. Looking at the study overall: Graves' patients, newly diagnosed, had taken antithyroid drugs under 3 months. Study results and caveats: TCR diversity in persistent Graves' patients was below that of newly diagnosed ones.

Arm-PCR of CDR3 regions with iRepertoire HTBI primers generated TCR beta libraries. TCRdb re-analysed the multiplex PCR reads in MiXCR, keeping a single row per CDR3 protein. In the table there are about 470,000 distinct CDR3 sequences, around 16% of which are singletons. Time point: newly diagnosed GD, antithyroid drugs for less than 3 months. The TCR library was made from RNA extracted from PBMCs. These data were also filed under a second study, of T cells in Graves' hyperthyroidism and ophthalmopathy. From that study: A patient was excluded if there was uncontrolled infection, other autoimmune disease, pregnancy or lactation. Most expanded thyroid clonotypes above 0.001 also appeared in blood.

This sequence originates from a man aged 35-49 years with Graves disease. The chain has TRBV28 and TRBJ2-7; 11 bases map to TRBD1. The material was peripheral blood mononuclear cells (PBMCs), obtained at new diagnosis, from a patient treated with antithyroid drugs. CDR3: CASSFGDRGVEQYF. Written as DNA, the CDR3 is TGTGCCAGCAGTTTTGGGGACAGGGGGGTCGAGCAGTACTTC.